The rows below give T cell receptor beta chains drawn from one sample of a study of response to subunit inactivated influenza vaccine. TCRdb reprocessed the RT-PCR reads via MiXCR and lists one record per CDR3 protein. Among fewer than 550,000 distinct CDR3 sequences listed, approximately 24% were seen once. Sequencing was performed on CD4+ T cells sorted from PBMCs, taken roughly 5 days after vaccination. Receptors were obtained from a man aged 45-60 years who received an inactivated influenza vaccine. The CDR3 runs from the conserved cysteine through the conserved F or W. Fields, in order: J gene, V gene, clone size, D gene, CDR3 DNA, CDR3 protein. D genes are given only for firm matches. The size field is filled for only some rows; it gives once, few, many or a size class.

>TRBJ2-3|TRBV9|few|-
TGTGCCAGCAGCGTAGCTGCTTTCACAGATACGCAGTATTTT
CASSVAAFTDTQYF
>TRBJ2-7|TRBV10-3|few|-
TGTGCCATCAGCGCCTCAACTGGTACCTACGAGCAGTACTTC
CAISASTGTYEQYF
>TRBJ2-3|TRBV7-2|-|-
TGTGCCAGCAGCCAACGGGATTTCATAGATACGCAGTATTTT
CASSQRDFIDTQYF
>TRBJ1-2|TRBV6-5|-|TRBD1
TGTGCCAGCAGCTTACGGGACAGGGGGACGGGTGGCTACACCTTC
CASSLRDRGTGGYTF
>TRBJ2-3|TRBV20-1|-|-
TGCAGTGCTAATCTCGGTCATTTGGATACGCAGTATTTT
CSANLGHLDTQYF
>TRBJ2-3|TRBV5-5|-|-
TGTGCCAGCAGCCTACCCCTGAGCGGGAGCACAGATACGCAGTATTTT
CASSLPLSGSTDTQYF
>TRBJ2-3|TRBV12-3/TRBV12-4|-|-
TGTGCCAGCAGTATACACTCTAGCACAGATACGCAGTATTTT
CASSIHSSTDTQYF
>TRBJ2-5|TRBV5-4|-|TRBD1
TGTGCCAGCAGCTCGACAGGGCTGGAGACCCAGTACTTC
CASSSTGLETQYF
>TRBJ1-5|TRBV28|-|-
TGTGCCAGCAGCTTTGAGGTAAATCAGCCCCAGCATTTT
CASSFEVNQPQHF
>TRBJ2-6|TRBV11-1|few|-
TGTGCCAGCAGGAAAGCTTGGAACAGAACCTTTAGCTCTGGGGCCAACGTCCTGACTTTC
CASRKAWNRTFSSGANVLTF
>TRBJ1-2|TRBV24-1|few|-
TGTGCCACCAGTGACAGAGACTATGGCTACACCTTC
CATSDRDYGYTF
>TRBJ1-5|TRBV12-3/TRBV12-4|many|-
TGTGCCAGCTCGAAGGGGGTTGTGCAGCCCCAGCATTTT
CASSKGVVQPQHF
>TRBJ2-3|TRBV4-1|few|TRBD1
TGCGCCAGCAGCCAAGGACCGGGACAGGGAACAGATACGCAGTATTTT
CASSQGPGQGTDTQYF
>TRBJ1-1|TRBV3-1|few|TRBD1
TGTGCCACCTCGGGACAGGGGTATACTGAAGCTTTCTTT
CATSGQGYTEAFF
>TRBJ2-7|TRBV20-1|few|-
TGCAGTGCTAGTACGGATCGGTGGGGCGAGCAGTACTTC
CSASTDRWGEQYF
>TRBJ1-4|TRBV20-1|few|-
TGCAGTGCAGGGATTGGGAATGAAAAACTGTTTTTT
CSAGIGNEKLFF
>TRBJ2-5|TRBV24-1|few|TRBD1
TGTGCCACCAGTGATTCTCTCACCGACAGGGTACAAGAGACCCAGTACTTC
CATSDSLTDRVQETQYF
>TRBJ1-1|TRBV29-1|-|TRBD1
TGCAGCGTGACAGGGGGGAACACTGAAGCTTTCTTT
CSVTGGNTEAFF
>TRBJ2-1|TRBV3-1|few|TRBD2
TGTGCCAGCAGCCCTAAGCGGGGAAGCTCCTACAATGAGCAGTTCTTC
CASSPKRGSSYNEQFF
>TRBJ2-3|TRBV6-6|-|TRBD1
TGTGCCAGCAGTTCCGGGACAGGGAGGGCGCAGTATTTT
CASSSGTGRAQYF
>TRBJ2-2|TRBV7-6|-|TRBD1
TGTGCCAGCAGGCGGGGACAGGGGGGTACCGGGGAGCTGTTTTTT
CASRRGQGGTGELFF
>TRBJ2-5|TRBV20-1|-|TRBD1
TGCAGTGCTTTAACCGGGACAGGGTTTGAGACCCAGTACTTC
CSALTGTGFETQYF
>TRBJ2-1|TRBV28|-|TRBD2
TGTGCCAGCAGGCCCAAACTAGCGGGAGAGTTCTTC
CASRPKLAGEFF
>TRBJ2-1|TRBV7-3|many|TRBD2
TGTGCCAGCAGCCTCATCGGGACTAGCTCCTACAATGAGCAGTTCTTC
CASSLIGTSSYNEQFF
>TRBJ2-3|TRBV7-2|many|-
TGTGCCAGCAGCTTTACAGGGAGCACAGATACGCAGTATTTT
CASSFTGSTDTQYF
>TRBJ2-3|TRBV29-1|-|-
TGCAGCGTTGAGAGTCGACCCAGAGTGAACACAGATACGCAGTATTTT
CSVESRPRVNTDTQYF
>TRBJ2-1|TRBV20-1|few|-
TGCAGTGCACCCGGGGGGCCCGGGACCTCATCCTACAATGAGCAGTTCTTC
CSAPGGPGTSSYNEQFF
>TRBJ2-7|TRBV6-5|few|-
TGTGCCAGCAGTTCGACTAGTCAGCCTTTCTACGAGCAGTACTTC
CASSSTSQPFYEQYF
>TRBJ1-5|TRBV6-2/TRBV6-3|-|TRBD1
TGTGCCAGCAGTCCCGCAGTTGTTCACCGGGACAGAGACAAATATAGCAATCAGCCCCAGCATTTT
CASSPAVVHRDRDKYSNQPQHF
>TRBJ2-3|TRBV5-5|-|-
TGTGCCAGCAGATACAGGGTTGGGTCCACAGATACGCAGTATTTT
CASRYRVGSTDTQYF
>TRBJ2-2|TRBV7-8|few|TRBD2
TGTGCCAGCAGCTTAGTTAGACTAGCGGGCACCGGGGAGCTGTTTTTT
CASSLVRLAGTGELFF
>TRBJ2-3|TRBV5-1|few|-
TGCGCCAGCAGCTTGGCCGCGGGACCCCCCACAGATACGCAGTATTTT
CASSLAAGPPTDTQYF
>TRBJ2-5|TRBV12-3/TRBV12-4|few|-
TGTGCCAGCAGCTATTCCGGACAGCAAGAGACCCAGTACTTC
CASSYSGQQETQYF
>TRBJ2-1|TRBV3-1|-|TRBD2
TGTGCCAGCAGCCAAGAACGACTAGCGGGGGAGAATGAGCAGTTCTTC
CASSQERLAGENEQFF
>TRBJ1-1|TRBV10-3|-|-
TGTGCCATCAGTGAGTCGAAAGTGACGAACACTGAAGCTTTCTTT
CAISESKVTNTEAFF
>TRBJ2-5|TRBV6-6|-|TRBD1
TGTGCCACCGGACAGGGGGACGGGAGTGGGTACTTC
CATGQGDGSGYF
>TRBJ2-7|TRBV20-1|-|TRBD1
TGCAGTGCTACACCGGGACAGGGTAGTGGGCAGTACTTC
CSATPGQGSGQYF
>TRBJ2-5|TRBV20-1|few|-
TGCAGTGCTAACCGCGGGATCCAAGAGACCCAGTACTTC
CSANRGIQETQYF
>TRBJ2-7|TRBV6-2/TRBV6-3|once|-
TGTGCCAGCAGTTACACGGGATTCGAGCAGTACTTC
CASSYTGFEQYF
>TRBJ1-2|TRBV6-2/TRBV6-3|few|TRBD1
TGTGCCAGCAGGACCGGACAGGGGTTTTATGGCTACACCTTC
CASRTGQGFYGYTF
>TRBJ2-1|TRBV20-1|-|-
TGCAGTGCTAGAGATTCGAAGGGAAGCTTCTACAATGAGCAGTTCTTC
CSARDSKGSFYNEQFF
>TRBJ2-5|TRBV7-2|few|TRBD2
TGTGCCAGCAGCCGAGGGACTAGCGGAGGGGGGCAAGAGACCCAGTACTTC
CASSRGTSGGGQETQYF
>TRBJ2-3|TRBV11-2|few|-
TGTGCCAGCAGTCCCGAAGGCGGGTTCAGTCAGACGCAGTATTTT
CASSPEGGFSQTQYF
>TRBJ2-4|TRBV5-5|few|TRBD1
TGTGCCAGCAGCTTAGGGACAGAGGGGAACATTCAGTACTTC
CASSLGTEGNIQYF
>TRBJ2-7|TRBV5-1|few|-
TGCGCCAGCAGCTTGGCCTCCTGGGTCTCCTACGAGCAGTACTTC
CASSLASWVSYEQYF
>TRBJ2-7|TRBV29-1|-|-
TGCAGCGTGCGCGGGCGGGTCCGGGACGAGCAGTACTTC
CSVRGRVRDEQYF
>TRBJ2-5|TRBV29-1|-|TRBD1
TGCAGCGCACGACAGGGCGCCTCTAGAGAGACCCAGTACTTC
CSARQGASRETQYF
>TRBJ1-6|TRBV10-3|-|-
TGTGCCATCAGTGAAGAGAACAGGGATACGTCACCCCTCCACTTT
CAISEENRDTSPLHF
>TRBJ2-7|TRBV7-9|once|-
TGTGCCAGCAGCAACGACTGGAGGAACTCCTACGAGCAGTACTTC
CASSNDWRNSYEQYF
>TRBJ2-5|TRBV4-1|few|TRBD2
TGCGCCAGCAGCCAAGATCGGGCTAGCGGTGGGACCCAGTACTTC
CASSQDRASGGTQYF
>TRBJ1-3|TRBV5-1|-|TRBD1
TGCGCCAGCAGCGCAGGAGGACAGGTTGGAAACACCATATATTTT
CASSAGGQVGNTIYF
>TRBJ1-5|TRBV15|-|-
TGTGCCACCAGCAGAGACCGTCGGGGACAGCCCCAGCATTTT
CATSRDRRGQPQHF
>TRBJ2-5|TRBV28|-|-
TGTGCCACCGGACGATTCCAAGAGACCCAGTACTTC
CATGRFQETQYF
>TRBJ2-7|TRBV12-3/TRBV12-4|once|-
TGTGCCGGCAGTAGGTCTCCGGGTAGTCCCTACGAGCAGTACTTC
CAGSRSPGSPYEQYF
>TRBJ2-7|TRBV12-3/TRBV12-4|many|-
TGTGCCAGCAGCTTAGGCCAGAACTACGAGCAGTACTTC
CASSLGQNYEQYF
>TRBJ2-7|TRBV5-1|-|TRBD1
TGCGCCAGCAGCTCTGTCCAGGGGGTACAGTACGAGCAGTACTTC
CASSSVQGVQYEQYF
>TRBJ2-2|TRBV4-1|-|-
TGCGCCAGCAGCCAAGTGTTCCCGGGGGCCGGGGAGCTGTTTTTT
CASSQVFPGAGELFF